This TCR beta chain stems from a study of CD8+ T cells in alopecia areata. Across the whole study: The tofacitinib course ran for 6 to 18 months and was followed by 6 months off drug.

The V and J ends lost 0 bases and 6 bases respectively, with 15 bases between them. CDR3 length: 14 residues. The germline CDR1 and CDR2 sequences are GTSNPN and SVGIG (reference sequence). About this clone itself: What it recognizes is unknown.

Isolated RNA was reverse transcribed into cDNA used as the sequencing template. Sequenced by immunoSEQ multiplex PCR; TCRdb stores in-frame clones only, minus some. The data hold 110,000 or so clones, with roughly two fifths observed a single time. Alopecia areata patients provided lesional scalp punch biopsies and peripheral blood. Study results and caveats: Sequencing of scalp samples also captures resident alphabeta T cells of normal skin. TCR sharing was clearer in mice than between patients, perhaps partly owing to patient HLA diversity.

The sequenced sample consisted of CD4+ T cells sorted from blood. The chain has TRBV30 and TRBJ2-7, with D tentatively TRBD2 (5 bases). The clonotype originates from a human donor with alopecia areata. The CDR3 here is CAWSVSRLAGEQYF. The CDR3 DNA reads TGTGCCTGGAGTGTATCAAGGCTAGCAGGCGAGCAGTACTTC.